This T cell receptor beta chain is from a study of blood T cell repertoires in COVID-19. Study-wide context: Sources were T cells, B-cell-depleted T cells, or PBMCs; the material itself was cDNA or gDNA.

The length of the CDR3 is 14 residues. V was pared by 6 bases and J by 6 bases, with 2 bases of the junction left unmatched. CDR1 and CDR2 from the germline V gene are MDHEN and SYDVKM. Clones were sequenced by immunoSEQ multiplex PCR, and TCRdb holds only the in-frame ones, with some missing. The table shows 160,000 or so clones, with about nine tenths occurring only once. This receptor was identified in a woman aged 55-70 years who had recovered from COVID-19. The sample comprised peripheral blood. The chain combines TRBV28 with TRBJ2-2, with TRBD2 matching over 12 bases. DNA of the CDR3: TGTGCCAGCAGGCGGACTAGCGGGGCCGGGGAGCTGTTTTTT. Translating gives CASRRTSGAGELFF.